This TCR beta chain was captured by sequencing in a study of metastatic and nonmetastatic thyroid tumors. About the study: Repertoire comparisons spanned blood and tumor or nodule tissue from malignant and benign thyroid patients.

Study-level points and caveats: The reported finding was significantly higher TCR beta diversity in malignant thyroid tumors relative to benign nodules, in blood and tumor.

This clone qualifies as medium-sized. Antigen: not known. The entire patient cohort was treatment-naive prior to thyroid surgery. In the study's own analysis: Between-group CDR3 differences, defined by clinicopathological status, yielded a distant-metastasis classifier for papillary thyroid cancer. With MiXCR, TCRdb called clones anew from the PCR reads. TCRdb's processing, not the study's, gives the V and J calls here. The sample records roughly 20,000 clones, around 28% being singletons. V shed 1 base and J 8 bases; nucleotides not matched to a gene: 4. The length of the CDR3 is 14 residues. Germline CDR1 SGHTA, CDR2 FQGNSA.

This clonotype originated in a female donor with papillary thyroid cancer or a benign thyroid nodule (not recorded which). Some clones in this sample may be carry-over from other donors' samples. The V call is TRBV7-2, the J call TRBJ2-3; TRBD1 agrees at 9 bases. The source material was tumor tissue. CDR3 residues: CASSLGQGGGTQYF. CDR3 in DNA: TGTGCCAGCAGCTTAGGACAGGGGGGCGGTACGCAGTATTTT.